What follows is one T cell receptor (beta chain) and its context. Its specificity is not known. These data come from a study of shared clonotypes between healthy human individuals. Study findings and constraints: Shared clonotypes across all four donors exceeded non-shared ones in generation probability. Rarefaction showed that sequencing of sorted subsets was incomplete (despite large depth).

This CDR3 comprises 15 residues. V was pared by 2 bases and J by 0 bases, with 10 bases between. CDR1 is MNHEY and CDR2 is SMNVEV in the germline V gene (reference sequence). The test was conducted at deep level. This table comes from immunoSEQ multiplex PCR, and its TCRdb copy is limited to in-frame clones, with some not included. The sample holds around 2.5 million clones, 93% seen once. This receptor was identified in a man aged 18 to 35 in good health. Some clones in this sample may be carry-over from other donors' samples. The V call is TRBV27, the J call TRBJ1-2; perhaps TRBD1 as D (5 bases). The sample consisted of naive CD4+ T cells from PBMCs. Subset: CD45RA+ positively selected. CDR3 in amino acids: CASSLQGEANYGYTF. The CDR3 DNA reads TGTGCCAGCAGTTTACAGGGAGAAGCTAACTATGGCTACACCTTC.